A few counts support the clone carrying this TCR beta chain. Its specificity is unknown. Trimming took off 5 bases at V and 4 bases at J, with 12 bases between the two ends. Per germline, CDR1 MDHEN and CDR2 SYDVKM. This CDR3 comprises 15 residues. These data are taken from a study of post-analysis software for immune sequencing data. Study information: Some patients lacked subtype; others had relapsing-remitting, secondary progressive or progressive-relapsing disease.

Study results and limitations: About 5 TRBV segments occurring more often in patients than controls included TRBV5-6, TRBV5-1 and TRBV20-1. F measure clustering grouped samples strongly by preparation batch. Patients with multiple sclerosis recorded significantly lower normalized Chao1 diversity than controls, the study found.

Incorporated into the TCR beta cDNA libraries were unique molecular identifiers, which served to reduce PCR and sequencing biases. When about 0.85 to 11 million T cells were used, they gave hundreds of thousands of cDNA molecules. TCRdb itself ran the PCR reads through MiXCR, one entry per CDR3 protein. This sample has 740,000 or so distinct CDR3 sequences, with approximately 53% found just once. This chain links TRBV28 with TRBJ2-6; a weak D match, TRBD1 (5 bases). The clonotype originates from a girl under 18 with multiple sclerosis. Sequencing input: blood. The CDR3 here is CASSPPRQGANVLTF. DNA of the CDR3: TGTGCCAGCAGTCCACCCCGACAGGGGGCCAACGTCCTGACTTTC.